This is a list of T cell receptor beta chains from one sample in a study of cytomegalovirus exposure and HLA in healthy donors. TCRdb keeps only in-frame clones here, not all; method: immunoSEQ multiplex PCR. The top ten hold 5% to 7% of the sample, which has fewer than 200,000 clones, 70% to 90% seen once. Input material: PBMCs. The receptor source for this set is a woman in her 30s in good health and CMV-seronegative. The CDR3 runs from the conserved cysteine through the conserved F or W. The D gene is left open where the match is weak. The size field is filled for only some rows; it gives once, few, many or a size class.

abundance: -; j_gene: TRBJ2-3; v_gene: TRBV5-1; d_gene: -; CDR3aa: CASSVGDPSTDTQYF; CDR3nt: TGCGCCAGCAGCGTGGGTGATCCTAGCACAGATACGCAGTATTTT
abundance: once; j_gene: TRBJ2-7; v_gene: TRBV7-3; d_gene: -; CDR3aa: CASSSSDSYEQYF; CDR3nt: TGTGCCAGCAGTTCCTCAGACAGCTACGAGCAGTACTTC
abundance: -; j_gene: TRBJ2-7; v_gene: TRBV2; d_gene: TRBD2; CDR3aa: CASGAGVDHEQYF; CDR3nt: TGTGCCAGCGGAGCGGGAGTGGACCACGAGCAGTACTTC
abundance: -; j_gene: TRBJ1-6; v_gene: TRBV29-1; d_gene: -; CDR3aa: CSVSYTSSYNSPLHF; CDR3nt: TGCAGCGTTTCGTATACGAGCTCCTATAATTCACCCCTCCACTTT
abundance: -; j_gene: TRBJ1-3; v_gene: TRBV30; d_gene: -; CDR3aa: CAWVAQFGNTIYF; CDR3nt: TGTGCCTGGGTGGCCCAGTTTGGAAACACCATATATTTT
abundance: once; j_gene: TRBJ2-7; v_gene: TRBV29-1; d_gene: TRBD2; CDR3aa: CSVKLAGGTTYEQYF; CDR3nt: TGCAGCGTTAAATTAGCGGGGGGCACGACCTACGAGCAGTACTTC
abundance: -; j_gene: TRBJ2-3; v_gene: TRBV25-1; d_gene: -; CDR3aa: CASSDFGQWDTQYF; CDR3nt: TGTGCCAGCAGTGACTTTGGGCAGTGGGATACGCAGTATTTT
abundance: -; j_gene: TRBJ1-3; v_gene: TRBV30; d_gene: TRBD1; CDR3aa: CAWTLGTGGNTIYF; CDR3nt: TGTGCCTGGACCCTAGGGACAGGAGGAAACACCATATATTTT
abundance: many; j_gene: TRBJ1-1; v_gene: TRBV6-6; d_gene: -; CDR3aa: CASSYGGEGGTEAFF; CDR3nt: TGTGCCAGCAGTTACGGAGGTGAGGGAGGGACTGAAGCTTTCTTT
abundance: -; j_gene: TRBJ2-5; v_gene: TRBV5-1; d_gene: TRBD2; CDR3aa: CASSLALAGAPPYF; CDR3nt: TGCGCCAGCAGCTTGGCACTAGCGGGAGCGCCGCCGTACTTC
abundance: -; j_gene: TRBJ1-2; v_gene: TRBV7-2; d_gene: -; CDR3aa: CASSLGGSNYGYTF; CDR3nt: TGTGCCAGCAGCTTAGGGGGCAGTAACTATGGCTACACCTTC
abundance: -; j_gene: TRBJ1-1; v_gene: TRBV5-1; d_gene: -; CDR3aa: CASSPDSPLEAFF; CDR3nt: TGCGCCAGCAGCCCCGACAGCCCCCTTGAAGCTTTCTTT
abundance: few; j_gene: TRBJ2-2; v_gene: TRBV19; d_gene: TRBD1; CDR3aa: CASSSRQGTNTGELFF; CDR3nt: TGTGCCAGTAGTAGCCGACAGGGGACAAACACCGGGGAGCTGTTTTTT
abundance: once; j_gene: TRBJ2-7; v_gene: TRBV29-1; d_gene: TRBD1; CDR3aa: CSVDGTGYEQYF; CDR3nt: TGCAGCGTTGACGGGACAGGGTACGAGCAGTACTTC
abundance: few; j_gene: TRBJ1-1; v_gene: TRBV10-3; d_gene: -; CDR3aa: CAISDGGGFTEAFF; CDR3nt: TGTGCCATCAGTGACGGGGGAGGGTTTACTGAAGCTTTCTTT
abundance: -; j_gene: TRBJ2-7; v_gene: TRBV7-9; d_gene: -; CDR3aa: CASSFSGQRNYEQYF; CDR3nt: TGTGCCAGCAGCTTTTCCGGACAGCGGAACTACGAGCAGTACTTC
abundance: -; j_gene: TRBJ1-2; v_gene: TRBV10-3; d_gene: -; CDR3aa: CAISTDGLYGYTF; CDR3nt: TGTGCCATCAGTACGGACGGACTCTATGGCTACACCTTC
abundance: -; j_gene: TRBJ2-7; v_gene: TRBV7-2; d_gene: TRBD1; CDR3aa: CASSPRAGGTGEQYF; CDR3nt: TGTGCCAGCAGCCCAAGGGCAGGGGGCACGGGGGAGCAGTACTTC
abundance: few; j_gene: TRBJ1-2; v_gene: TRBV10-3; d_gene: TRBD1; CDR3aa: CAIRPLGQDNYGYTF; CDR3nt: TGTGCCATCCGCCCCCTCGGACAGGATAATTATGGCTACACCTTC
abundance: -; j_gene: TRBJ2-3; v_gene: TRBV28; d_gene: -; CDR3aa: CASSFLSTDTQYF; CDR3nt: TGTGCCAGCAGTTTTCTTAGCACAGATACGCAGTATTTT
abundance: -; j_gene: TRBJ2-3; v_gene: TRBV29-1; d_gene: -; CDR3aa: CSAVELSSTDTQYF; CDR3nt: TGCAGCGCCGTAGAATTATCAAGCACAGATACGCAGTATTTT
abundance: -; j_gene: TRBJ2-7; v_gene: TRBV7-6; d_gene: -; CDR3aa: CASSPKAGAGNEQYF; CDR3nt: TGTGCCAGCAGCCCGAAAGCAGGGGCGGGTAACGAGCAGTACTTC
abundance: -; j_gene: TRBJ1-5; v_gene: TRBV30; d_gene: TRBD1; CDR3aa: CAWNPGGGNQPQHF; CDR3nt: TGTGCCTGGAATCCAGGGGGCGGCAATCAGCCCCAGCATTTT
abundance: once; j_gene: TRBJ2-3; v_gene: TRBV27; d_gene: -; CDR3aa: CASSSRASLTDTQYF; CDR3nt: TGTGCCAGCAGTTCCCGAGCGAGCCTCACAGATACGCAGTATTTT
abundance: few; j_gene: TRBJ1-1; v_gene: TRBV2; d_gene: -; CDR3aa: CASSDNRWNTEAFF; CDR3nt: TGTGCCAGCAGTGACAACAGGTGGAACACTGAAGCTTTCTTT
abundance: -; j_gene: TRBJ2-2; v_gene: TRBV7-3; d_gene: -; CDR3aa: CASSPSGGYGELFF; CDR3nt: TGTGCCAGCAGCCCCAGTGGGGGTTACGGGGAGCTGTTTTTT
abundance: -; j_gene: TRBJ2-3; v_gene: TRBV27; d_gene: TRBD2; CDR3aa: CASSTRLAQTDTQYF; CDR3nt: TGTGCCAGCAGTACGCGACTAGCGCAGACAGATACGCAGTATTTT
abundance: few; j_gene: TRBJ2-2; v_gene: TRBV7-2; d_gene: TRBD1; CDR3aa: CASSPRTGDGELFF; CDR3nt: TGTGCCAGCAGCCCCCGGACAGGAGACGGGGAGCTGTTTTTT
abundance: -; j_gene: TRBJ2-1; v_gene: TRBV7-9; d_gene: TRBD2; CDR3aa: CASSHASGGADEQFF; CDR3nt: TGTGCCAGCAGCCACGCTAGCGGGGGGGCCGATGAGCAGTTCTTC
abundance: -; j_gene: TRBJ1-6; v_gene: TRBV5-4; d_gene: -; CDR3aa: CASSPSPGSYNSPLHF; CDR3nt: TGTGCCAGCAGCCCTTCCCCCGGCTCCTATAATTCACCCCTCCACTTT
abundance: -; j_gene: TRBJ2-5; v_gene: TRBV19; d_gene: -; CDR3aa: CASSALSGYQETQYF; CDR3nt: TGTGCCAGTAGTGCCCTCAGCGGTTACCAAGAGACCCAGTACTTC
abundance: once; j_gene: TRBJ1-2; v_gene: TRBV2; d_gene: -; CDR3aa: CASSVSTGLNYGYTF; CDR3nt: TGTGCCAGCAGTGTCTCAACGGGTCTTAACTATGGCTACACCTTC
abundance: -; j_gene: TRBJ1-5; v_gene: TRBV5-1; d_gene: TRBD1; CDR3aa: CASSRDRGPGQPQHF; CDR3nt: TGCGCCAGCAGCCGGGACAGGGGGCCGGGGCAGCCCCAGCATTTT
abundance: few; j_gene: TRBJ1-3; v_gene: TRBV2; d_gene: TRBD1; CDR3aa: CATKGQGGGNTIYF; CDR3nt: TGTGCCACCAAAGGACAGGGTGGAGGAAACACCATATATTTT
abundance: -; j_gene: TRBJ2-1; v_gene: TRBV21-1; d_gene: -; CDR3aa: CASRGREREDEQFF; CDR3nt: TGTGCCAGCAGAGGACGGGAGCGGGAAGATGAGCAGTTCTTC
abundance: -; j_gene: TRBJ1-1; v_gene: TRBV7-9; d_gene: -; CDR3aa: CASSFYQGITEAFF; CDR3nt: TGTGCCAGCAGCTTTTACCAGGGGATCACTGAAGCTTTCTTT
abundance: -; j_gene: TRBJ2-5; v_gene: TRBV27; d_gene: -; CDR3aa: CASSFVRGAWETQYF; CDR3nt: TGTGCCAGCAGTTTTGTCAGGGGTGCTTGGGAGACCCAGTACTTC
abundance: -; j_gene: TRBJ1-1; v_gene: TRBV9; d_gene: -; CDR3aa: CASSVVGSGFAFF; CDR3nt: TGTGCCAGCAGCGTAGTGGGGAGTGGGTTCGCTTTCTTT
abundance: few; j_gene: TRBJ1-2; v_gene: TRBV29-1; d_gene: -; CDR3aa: CSVWVYYGYTF; CDR3nt: TGCAGCGTTTGGGTGTACTATGGCTACACCTTC
abundance: -; j_gene: TRBJ2-7; v_gene: TRBV6-1; d_gene: -; CDR3aa: CASRAFYEQYF; CDR3nt: TGTGCCAGCAGGGCGTTTTACGAGCAGTACTTC